This TCR beta chain stems from a study of cytomegalovirus exposure and HLA in healthy donors. Study observations and caveats: The dataset shows that most TCR sequences were rare, while some public TCRs occurred in many donors. The investigators catalogued 180 or so TCR beta chains as cytomegalovirus-associated. A classifier reportedly called cytomegalovirus status with high sensitivity and specificity.

V gave up 3 bases and J gave up 6 bases; unmatched junction bases: 9. Germline values: CDR1 LNHDA, CDR2 SQIVND (reference sequence). The CDR3 has 17 amino acids. The donors were members of the approximately 120-subject validation cohort (separate from the roughly 700-subject first cohort). On this clone itself: Antigen specificity is unknown.

Produced via immunoSEQ multiplex PCR; TCRdb's table is partial and in-frame only. The sample gives tens of thousands of clones, approximately 96% of which show up once; 4.5% to 5% is in the top ten. The V call is TRBV19, the J call TRBJ2-1; 12 bases are shared with TRBD2. This receptor was obtained from a woman between 18 and 29 years old in good health and CMV-seropositive. Input material: PBMCs. In nucleotides, the CDR3 is TGTGCCAGTAGTATCTGGACTAGCGGGATAGGGGTCAATGAGCAGTTCTTC. Encoded protein: CASSIWTSGIGVNEQFF.